Shown below are 16 T cell receptor beta chains from a single sample sequenced in a study of shared clonotypes between healthy human individuals. TCRdb's copy holds only in-frame clones and misses some; the assay was immunoSEQ multiplex PCR. The sample holds 1 million to 1.3 million clones, about four fifths seen once. The source material was memory CD4+ T cells from PBMCs. Specified subset: CD45RA-negative fraction. These receptors all come from a man aged 18 to 30 in good health. Some clones in this sample may be carry-over from other donors' samples.

This clone was recorded many times. The chain links TRBV6-5 to TRBJ2-1; 7 nucleotides match TRBD2. The junction had 12 bases not matched to a gene; V was cut back by 7 bases and J by 6 bases. The CDR3 loop spans 15 amino acids. Germline-derived CDR1 and CDR2 are MNHEY and SVGAGI. CDR3 protein: CASIDGGAGSNEQFF. The CDR3 DNA follows: TGTGCCAGCATCGACGGGGGAGCGGGGAGCAATGAGCAGTTCTTC.

Worth noting for this clone: Being one base from a much bigger clone, this may be a read error. V is TRBV7-9 and J is TRBJ2-2; 10 bases align to TRBD2. V shed 5 bases, J shed 1 base, and the junction held 1 base outside the gene matches. CDR3 length: 15 residues. CDR1 is SEHNR and CDR2 is FQNEAQ in the germline V gene (reference sequence). The CDR3 here is CASSRTSGNTGELFF. The CDR3 bases are TGTGCCAGCAGCCGGACTAGCGGGAACACCGGGGAGCTGTTTTTT.

CDR3 coding DNA: TGTGCCAGCAGCTTCTGGACTAGCGGCACAGATACGCAGTATTTT. Protein: CASSFWTSGTDTQYF. The chain joins TRBV7-9 to TRBJ2-3; 9 positions match TRBD2. The CDR3 loop spans 15 amino acids. Per germline, CDR1 SEHNR and CDR2 FQNEAQ (reference sequence). The V gene end was trimmed by 3 bases and the J gene end by 1 base; junction bases not matched to a gene: 2.

The chain recombines TRBV28 with TRBJ2-7; 12 nucleotides align to TRBD2. The CDR3 totals 14 residues. With V trimmed by 2 bases and J by 5 bases, 1 base remained unmatched. Germline CDR1 is MDHEN and CDR2 is SYDVKM. CDR3 in DNA: TGTGCCAGCAGTTTAACTAGCGGGAGGCACGAGCAGTACTTC. Translating gives CASSLTSGRHEQYF.

This chain connects TRBV29-1 to TRBJ2-2, with D tentatively TRBD2 (6 bases). The CDR3 covers 13 residues. The V gene lost 4 bases and the J gene lost 1 base, with 7 bases spanning the gap. Germline CDR1 SQVTM, CDR2 ANQGSEA. The CDR3: CSVVAVNTGELFF. CDR3 sequence (DNA): TGCAGCGTTGTAGCGGTGAACACCGGGGAGCTGTTTTTT.

The chain links TRBV29-1 to TRBJ2-2, with D perhaps TRBD1 (5 bases). V shed 4 bases and J shed 3 bases, with 15 bases lying between them. Germline V gene lookup returns CDR1 SQVTM and CDR2 ANQGSEA. The CDR3 extends over 15 amino acids. This CDR3 is CSVGGGNIDTGELFF. Here the CDR3 DNA reads TGCAGCGTTGGGGGCGGAAATATCGACACCGGGGAGCTGTTTTTT.

This chain links TRBV10-3 with TRBJ2-4; weak D call: TRBD2 (6 bases). The CDR3 is 12 residues long. Germline CDR1 ENHRY, CDR2 SYGVKD. Trimming left V 3 bases short and J 13 bases short, with 13 bases between. The CDR3 sequence: CAISENRDLQYF. The CDR3 DNA is TGTGCCATCAGTGAAAACCGGGACTTGCAGTACTTC.

In nucleotides, the CDR3 is TGTGCCAGCAGGACTCAGGGCCACTCTGGAAACACCATATATTTT. This codes for CASRTQGHSGNTIYF. This chain connects TRBV6-5 to TRBJ1-3, with D possibly being TRBD1 (5 bases). Trimming took 6 bases from V and 0 from J, leaving 12 bases between them. The CDR3 extends over 15 amino acids. Per germline, CDR1 MNHEY and CDR2 SVGAGI.

J is TRBJ2-7 and V is TRBV27; D gene unclear. V lost 5 bases, J lost 2 bases, and 13 bases lay in between. The CDR3 covers 14 residues. In germline, CDR1 is MNHEY, CDR2 SMNVEV (reference sequence). CDR3 loop: CASSLSRPPYEQYF. The DNA of the CDR3 is TGTGCCAGCAGTCTAAGCAGGCCCCCCTACGAGCAGTACTTC.

This clone came up once. The genes are TRBV15 and TRBJ2-3; 7 nucleotides agree with TRBD1. This CDR3 region has 15 residues. V trimming: 4 bases; J trimming: 4 bases; junction bases outside the gene matches: 8. Germline V gives CDR1 LNHNV, CDR2 YYDKDF (reference sequence). The CDR3 bases are TGTGCCACCAGCACTTATAACAGGGGTTCAGATACGCAGTATTTT. Encoded protein: CATSTYNRGSDTQYF. The complete variable domain, with remaining parts taken from reference TRBV15 and TRBJ2-3, reads DAMVIQNPRYQVTQFGKPVTLSCSQTLNHNVMYWYQQKSSQAPKLLFHYYDKDFNNEADTPDNFQSRRPNTSFCFLDIRSPGLGDTAMYLCATSTYNRGSDTQYFGPGTRLTVL.

Concerning this clone itself: Other DNA sequences in this specimen translate into the identical CDR3. V and J are TRBV5-1 and TRBJ2-7, with D possibly being TRBD1 (6 bases). Germline CDR1 reads SGHRS; CDR2 reads YFSETQ. V was shortened by 4 bases and J by 1 base, with 9 bases between the two germline ends. The CDR3 has 13 amino acids. The CDR3 DNA reads TGCGCCAGCAGCCCGGACAGTTCCTACGAGCAGTACTTC. This codes for CASSPDSSYEQYF.

With respect to this clone: Other DNA sequences in the same sample also yield this CDR3. The chain uses TRBV6-1 and TRBJ1-5; no clear D gene. Germline loops: CDR1 MNHNS, CDR2 SASEGT. Trimming stripped 3 bases from V and 0 bases from J, with 6 bases between. CDR3 length: 14 residues. CDR3 nucleotides: TGTGCCAGCAGTGACAGCAATAGCAATCAGCCCCAGCATTTT. Protein sequence: CASSDSNSNQPQHF.

V usage is TRBV10-2 and J usage is TRBJ2-5, with D uncertain. V gave up 5 bases and J gave up 1 base, with 8 bases separating them. The CDR3 sequence is 13 residues long. The V gene's germline CDR1 is WSHSY and CDR2 SAAADI. CDR3 nucleotides: TGCGCCAGCAGTCGGCAGCTCCAAGAGACCCAGTACTTC. It translates to CASSRQLQETQYF.

This chain connects TRBV28 to TRBJ2-5; 8 bases are shared with TRBD1. The tail of the sequence fits TRBJ2-7 better, so the J call may be wrong. The germline V gene encodes CDR1 MDHEN and CDR2 SYDVKM. This CDR3 is 13 amino acids long. The CDR3 here is CASSWTGKGEQYF. The CDR3 region has the DNA TGTGCCAGCAGTTGGACAGGGAAAGGCGAGCAGTACTTC.

This clone turned up a few times. V and J are TRBV5-4 and TRBJ1-1; D perhaps matches TRBD1 (6 bases). Germline V CDR1 and CDR2: SGHNT, YYREEE (reference sequence). Trimming pared 4 bases from V and 5 bases from J, leaving 18 bases between. This CDR3 contains 15 residues. The CDR3 DNA is TGTGCCAGCAGCCCTCGCGGGGGGCGAGGTACTGAAGCTTTCTTT. It translates to CASSPRGGRGTEAFF.

There are a few counts of this clone. V and J are TRBV10-3 and TRBJ2-3; D perhaps matches TRBD1 (5 bases). The V and J ends lost 6 bases and 2 bases respectively, with 9 bases between them. Germline assignment: CDR1 ENHRY and CDR2 SYGVKD. CDR3 length: 13 residues. This CDR3 reads CAIRGHATDTQYF. The CDR3 DNA is TGTGCCATCAGAGGACACGCCACAGATACGCAGTATTTT.